Below, 8 T cell receptor beta chains from the same sample are listed, as sequenced in a study of cytomegalovirus exposure and HLA in healthy donors. In the PCR, 60 Vbeta and 13 Jbeta primers were used. Repertoires were generated with immunoSEQ multiplex PCR, while TCRdb's copy carries only in-frame clones and drops some. This sample has over 150,000 clones, with around 77% found just once. The sequencing sample was made of PBMCs. The receptor source for this set is a woman under 40 in good health and CMV-seronegative.

This CDR3 reads CASSRTQGTGELFF. In DNA form, the CDR3 reads TGTGCCAGCAGCCGGACACAGGGCACCGGGGAGCTGTTTTTT. The V call is TRBV7-6, the J call TRBJ2-2; the D gene is possibly TRBD1 (6 bases). CDR1 and CDR2 (germline): SGHVS, FNYEAQ. This CDR3 region has 14 residues. V was cut by 5 bases and J by 4 bases, with 11 bases left in between. Full variable domain (rest looked up from reference TRBV7-6 and TRBJ2-2): GAGVSQSPRYKVTKRGQDVALRCDPISGHVSLYWYRQALGQGPEFLTYFNYEAQQDKSGLPNDRFSAERPEGSISTLTIQRTEQRDSAMYRCASSRTQGTGELFFGEGSRLTVL.

A single count supports this clone. The J gene is TRBJ2-3, the V gene TRBV11-3, with D maybe TRBD1 (5 bases). CDR1 and CDR2 from the germline V gene are SGHNT and YENEEA. The CDR3 extends over 13 amino acids. V was pared by 1 base and J by 4 bases, with 6 bases between. In DNA, the CDR3 is TGTGCCAGCAGCTTAGGGGGCCCAGATACGCAGTATTTT. It yields the protein CASSLGGPDTQYF.

This rearrangement joins TRBV2 to TRBJ1-1; TRBD1 agrees at 9 bases. V gave up 5 bases and J gave up 1 base; unmatched junction bases: 8. The CDR3 is 16 residues long. The germline V gene has CDR1 SNHLY and CDR2 FYNNEI. This CDR3 reads CASSQTGGVGNTEAFF. The CDR3 nucleotides are TGTGCCAGCAGTCAAACAGGGGGCGTTGGGAACACTGAAGCTTTCTTT.

A single count supports this clone. The chain has TRBV18 and TRBJ1-1; TRBD1 might be the D (5 bases). CDR3 length: 12 amino acids. Looked up from germline, CDR1 is KGHSH and CDR2 is LQKENI. V lost 4 bases to trimming and J lost 3 bases, with 6 bases between them. DNA of the CDR3: TGTGCCAGCTCACTAGGGGACACTGAAGCTTTCTTT. This encodes CASSLGDTEAFF.

The CDR3 region is CASSLMPRLAGGTTDTQYF. DNA for the CDR3: TGTGCCAGCAGCTTAATGCCCCGACTAGCGGGGGGCACCACAGATACGCAGTATTTT. The rearrangement links TRBV7-3 to TRBJ2-3; 13 bases are a match to TRBD2. The CDR3 has 19 amino acids. Germline loops: CDR1 SGHTA, CDR2 FQGTGA. V dropped 1 base and J dropped 2; count of bases not matched to a gene: 9.

This rearrangement joins TRBV10-2 to TRBJ2-3; 14 bases fit TRBD2. The CDR3 extends over 19 amino acids. Germline V lookup: CDR1 WSHSY, CDR2 SAAADI. The ends lost 3 bases at V and 4 bases at J; junction bases unmatched: 12. CDR3 amino acids: CASSDYRNRLAGGADTQYF. CDR3 coding DNA: TGCGCCAGCAGTGACTACCGAAACCGACTAGCGGGGGGGGCAGATACGCAGTATTTT.

The chain has TRBV28 and TRBJ1-3; D call uncertain. V was shortened by 3 bases and J by 0 bases, with 9 bases between the two germline ends. The V gene's germline CDR1 is MDHEN and CDR2 SYDVKM. The CDR3 sequence is 15 residues long. The CDR3 reads CASSFRRLSGNTIYF. In DNA form, the CDR3 reads TGTGCCAGCAGTTTCAGGCGTCTCTCTGGAAACACCATATATTTT.

The V call is TRBV6-1, the J call TRBJ2-1; 9 nucleotides align to TRBD2. Germline CDR1 is MNHNS and CDR2 is SASEGT. The CDR3 covers 16 residues. The ends lost 2 bases at V and 7 bases at J; junction bases unmatched: 9. CDR3 residues: CASSESLAGERNEQFF. CDR3 DNA sequence: TGTGCCAGCAGTGAATCGTTAGCGGGAGAGAGAAATGAGCAGTTCTTC.